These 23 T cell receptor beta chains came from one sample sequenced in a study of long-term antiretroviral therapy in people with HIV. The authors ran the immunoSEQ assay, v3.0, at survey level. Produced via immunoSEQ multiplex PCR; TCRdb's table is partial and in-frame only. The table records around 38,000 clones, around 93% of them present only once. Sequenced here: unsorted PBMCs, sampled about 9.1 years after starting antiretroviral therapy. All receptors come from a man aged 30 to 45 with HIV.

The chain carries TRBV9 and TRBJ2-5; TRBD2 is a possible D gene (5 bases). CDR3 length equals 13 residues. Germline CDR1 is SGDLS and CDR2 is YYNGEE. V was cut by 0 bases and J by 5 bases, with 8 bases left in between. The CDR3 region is CASSVVGSETQYF. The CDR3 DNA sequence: TGTGCCAGCAGCGTAGTAGGGAGCGAGACCCAGTACTTC.

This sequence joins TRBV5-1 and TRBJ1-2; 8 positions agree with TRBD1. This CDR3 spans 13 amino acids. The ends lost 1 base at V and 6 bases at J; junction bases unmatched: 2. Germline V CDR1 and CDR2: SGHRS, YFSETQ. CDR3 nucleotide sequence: TGCGCCAGCAGCTTGTTACAGGGGGATGGCTACACCTTC. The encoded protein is CASSLLQGDGYTF.

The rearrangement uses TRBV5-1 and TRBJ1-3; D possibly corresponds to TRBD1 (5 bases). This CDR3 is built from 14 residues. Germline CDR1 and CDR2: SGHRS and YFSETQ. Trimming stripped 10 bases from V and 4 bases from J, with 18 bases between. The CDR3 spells CASSPWGGGNTIYF. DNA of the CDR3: TGCGCCTCGAGCCCGTGGGGCGGCGGAAACACCATATATTTT.

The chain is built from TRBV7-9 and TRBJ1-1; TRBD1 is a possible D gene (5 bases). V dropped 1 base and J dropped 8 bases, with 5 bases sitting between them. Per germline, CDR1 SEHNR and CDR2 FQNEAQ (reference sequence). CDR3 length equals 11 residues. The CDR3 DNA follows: TGTGCCAGCAGCTTAGAGGGGGAAGCTTTCTTT. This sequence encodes CASSLEGEAFF.

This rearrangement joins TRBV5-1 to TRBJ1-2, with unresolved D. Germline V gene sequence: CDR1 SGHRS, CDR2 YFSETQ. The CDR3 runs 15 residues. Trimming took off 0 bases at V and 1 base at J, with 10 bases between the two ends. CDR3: CASSLDVTYNYGYTF. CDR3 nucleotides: TGCGCCAGCAGCTTGGATGTGACCTATAACTATGGCTACACCTTC.

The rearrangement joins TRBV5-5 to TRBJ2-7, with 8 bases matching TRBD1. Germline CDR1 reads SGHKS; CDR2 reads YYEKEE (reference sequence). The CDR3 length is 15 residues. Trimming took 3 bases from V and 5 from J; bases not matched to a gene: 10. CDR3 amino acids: CASSSTRTGSDEQYV. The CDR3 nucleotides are TGTGCCAGCAGCTCGACGCGGACAGGGTCTGACGAGCAGTACGTC.

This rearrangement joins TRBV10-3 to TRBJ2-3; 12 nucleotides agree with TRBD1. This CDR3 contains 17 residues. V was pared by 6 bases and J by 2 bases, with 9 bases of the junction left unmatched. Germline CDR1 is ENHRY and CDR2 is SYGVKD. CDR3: CAISDKPGQGATDTQYF. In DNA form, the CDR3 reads TGTGCCATCAGCGATAAACCGGGACAGGGGGCCACAGATACGCAGTATTTT.

DNA for the CDR3: TGTGCCAGCTTTCCGGGACCAAACACAGATACGCAGTATTTT. It yields the protein CASFPGPNTDTQYF. The V gene is TRBV5-4, the J gene TRBJ2-3; either TRBD1 or TRBD2 may fit D (5 bases each). CDR1 is SGHNT and CDR2 is YYREEE in the germline V gene (reference sequence). CDR3 length: 14 residues. V lost 7 bases, J lost 2 bases, and 14 bases lay in between.

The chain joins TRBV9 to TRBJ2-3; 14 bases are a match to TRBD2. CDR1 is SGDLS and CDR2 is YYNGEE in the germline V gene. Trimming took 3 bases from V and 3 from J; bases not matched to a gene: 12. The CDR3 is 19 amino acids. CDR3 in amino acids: CASSGLAGGPLRGTDTQYF. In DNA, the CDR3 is TGTGCCAGCAGCGGACTAGCGGGGGGGCCCTTAAGAGGAACAGATACGCAGTATTTT. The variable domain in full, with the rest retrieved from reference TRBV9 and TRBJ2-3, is DSGVTQTPKHLITATGQRVTLRCSPRSGDLSVYWYQQSLDQGLQFLIQYYNGEERAKGNILERFSAQQFPDLHSELNLSSLELGDSALYFCASSGLAGGPLRGTDTQYFGPGTRLTVL.

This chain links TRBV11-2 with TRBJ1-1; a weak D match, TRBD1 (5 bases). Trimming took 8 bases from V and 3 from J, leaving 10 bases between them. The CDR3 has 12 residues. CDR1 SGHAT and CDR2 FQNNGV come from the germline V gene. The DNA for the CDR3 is TGTGCCAGCCGGCGGGGCTACACTGAAGCTTTCTTT. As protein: CASRRGYTEAFF.

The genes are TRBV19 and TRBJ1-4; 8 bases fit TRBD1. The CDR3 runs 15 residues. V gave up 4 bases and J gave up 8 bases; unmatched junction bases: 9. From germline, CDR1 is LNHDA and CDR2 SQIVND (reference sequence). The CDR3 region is CASSRRQGFEEKLFF. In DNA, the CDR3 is TGTGCCAGTAGTAGGAGACAGGGGTTTGAAGAAAAACTGTTTTTT.

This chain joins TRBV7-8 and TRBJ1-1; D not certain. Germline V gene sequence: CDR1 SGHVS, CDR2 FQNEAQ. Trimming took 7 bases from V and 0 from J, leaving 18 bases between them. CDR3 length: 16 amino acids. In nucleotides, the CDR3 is TGTGCCAGCACCGAAGATGGGTCCATAATGAACACTGAAGCTTTCTTT. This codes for CASTEDGSIMNTEAFF.

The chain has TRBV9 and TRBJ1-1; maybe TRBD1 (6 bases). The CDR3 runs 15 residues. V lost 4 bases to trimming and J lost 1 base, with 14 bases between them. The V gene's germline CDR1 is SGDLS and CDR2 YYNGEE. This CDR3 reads CASSPHRTANTEAFF. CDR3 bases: TGTGCCAGCAGCCCCCATAGGACAGCGAACACTGAAGCTTTCTTT.

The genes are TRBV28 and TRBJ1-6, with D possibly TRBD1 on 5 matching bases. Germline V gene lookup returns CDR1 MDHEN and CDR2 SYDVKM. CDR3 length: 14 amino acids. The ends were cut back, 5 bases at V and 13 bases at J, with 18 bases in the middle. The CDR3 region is CASSGTGVWMPLHF. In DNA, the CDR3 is TGTGCCAGCAGTGGCACAGGCGTCTGGATGCCCCTCCACTTT.

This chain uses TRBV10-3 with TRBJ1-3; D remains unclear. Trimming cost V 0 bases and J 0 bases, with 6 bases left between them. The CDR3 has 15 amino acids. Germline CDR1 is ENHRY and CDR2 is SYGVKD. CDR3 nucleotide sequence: TGTGCCATCAGTGAGTCTGTGATCTCTGGAAACACCATATATTTT. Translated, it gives CAISESVISGNTIYF.

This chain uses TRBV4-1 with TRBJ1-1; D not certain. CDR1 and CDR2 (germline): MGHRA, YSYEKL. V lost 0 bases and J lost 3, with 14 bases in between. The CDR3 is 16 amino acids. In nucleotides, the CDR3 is TGCGCCAGCAGCCAAGATCGCCCGTTGGGATACACTGAAGCTTTCTTT. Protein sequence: CASSQDRPLGYTEAFF.

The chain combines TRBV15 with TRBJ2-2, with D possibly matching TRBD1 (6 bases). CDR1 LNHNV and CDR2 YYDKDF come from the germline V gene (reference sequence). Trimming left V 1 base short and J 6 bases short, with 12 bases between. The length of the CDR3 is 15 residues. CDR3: CATSRVQGRAGELFF. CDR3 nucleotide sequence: TGTGCCACCAGCAGAGTACAGGGAAGGGCCGGGGAGCTGTTTTTT.

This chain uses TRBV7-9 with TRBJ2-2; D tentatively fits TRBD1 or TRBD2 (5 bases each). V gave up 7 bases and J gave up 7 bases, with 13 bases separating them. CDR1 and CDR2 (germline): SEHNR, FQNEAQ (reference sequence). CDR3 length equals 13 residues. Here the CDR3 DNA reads TGTGCCAGCAACCGTGGGACCGGCGGGGAGCTGTTTTTT. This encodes CASNRGTGGELFF.

Here the CDR3 reads CATKTEGSGANVLTF. The CDR3 DNA follows: TGTGCCACCAAAACAGAGGGCTCTGGGGCCAACGTCCTGACTTTC. The chain uses TRBV10-3 and TRBJ2-6, with D possibly being TRBD2 (5 bases). The CDR3 loop spans 15 amino acids. V was pared by 10 bases and J by 0 bases, with 13 bases between. Per germline, CDR1 ENHRY and CDR2 SYGVKD.

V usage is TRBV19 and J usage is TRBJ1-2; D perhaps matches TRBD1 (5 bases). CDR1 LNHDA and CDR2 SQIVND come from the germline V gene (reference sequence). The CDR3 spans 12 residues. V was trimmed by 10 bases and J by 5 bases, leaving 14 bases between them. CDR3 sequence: CATAGTVYGYTF. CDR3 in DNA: TGTGCCACGGCTGGGACGGTGTATGGCTACACCTTC.

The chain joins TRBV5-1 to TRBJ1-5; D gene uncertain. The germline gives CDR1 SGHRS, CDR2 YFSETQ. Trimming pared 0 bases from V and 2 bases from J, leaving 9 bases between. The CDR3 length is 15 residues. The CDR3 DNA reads TGCGCCAGCAGCTTGGAGTCTGGGGGCAATCAGCCCCAGCATTTT. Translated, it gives CASSLESGGNQPQHF.

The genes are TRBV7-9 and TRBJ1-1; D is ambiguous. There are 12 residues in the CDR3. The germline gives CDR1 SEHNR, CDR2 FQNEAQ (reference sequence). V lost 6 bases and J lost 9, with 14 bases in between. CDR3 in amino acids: CASSVGGDQAFF. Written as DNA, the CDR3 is TGTGCCAGCAGTGTTGGAGGTGATCAAGCTTTCTTT.

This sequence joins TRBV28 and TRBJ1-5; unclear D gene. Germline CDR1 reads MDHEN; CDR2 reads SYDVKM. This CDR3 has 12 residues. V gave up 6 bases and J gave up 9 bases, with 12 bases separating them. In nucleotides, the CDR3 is TGTGCCAGCAGCCCCGGTGGGCGGCCCCAGCATTTT. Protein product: CASSPGGRPQHF.